The 26 T cell receptor beta chains reported below all come from one sample, sequenced in a study of cytomegalovirus exposure and HLA in healthy donors. The PCR made use of 60 Vbeta and 13 Jbeta primers. Data came from immunoSEQ multiplex PCR; TCRdb stores just in-frame clones and leaves some out. The data contain 250,000 to 300,000 clones, 80% to 95% of them seen just once; the ten biggest clones take up less than 2%. The sequenced sample consisted of PBMCs. The receptors originated from a girl aged 2-10 years in good health and CMV-seronegative.

A note on this clone: The sample contains more than one DNA sequence encoding this CDR3. This rearrangement joins TRBV5-1 to TRBJ1-5; 9 positions match TRBD1. V shed 0 bases, J shed 4 bases, and the junction held 2 bases outside the gene matches. The length of the CDR3 is 15 residues. Germline values: CDR1 SGHRS, CDR2 YFSETQ. CDR3 region: CASSLEGQGNQPQHF. The CDR3 DNA reads as TGCGCCAGCAGCTTGGAGGGACAGGGTAATCAGCCCCAGCATTTT.

The rearrangement links TRBV10-3 to TRBJ2-1, with TRBD1 identical over 7 bases. Germline V gene data show CDR1 as ENHRY and CDR2 as SYGVKD. With V trimmed by 4 bases and J by 2 bases, 14 bases remained unmatched. The CDR3 spans 18 residues. In nucleotides, the CDR3 is TGTGCCATCAGTGCCCCGCCTGGTAGAGGGGGCACCTACAATGAGCAGTTCTTC. The encoded protein is CAISAPPGRGGTYNEQFF.

This sequence joins TRBV5-1 and TRBJ2-2; 10 bases are shared with TRBD2. Trimming cost V 2 bases and J 1 base; bases outside gene matches: 2. This CDR3 comprises 16 residues. Germline V CDR1 and CDR2: SGHRS, YFSETQ. CDR3 coding DNA: TGCGCCAGCAGCTTCTTAGCGGGGGGGAACACCGGGGAGCTGTTTTTT. Residues: CASSFLAGGNTGELFF.

The sample holds one count of this clone. The chain combines TRBV11-2 with TRBJ1-6, with 7 nucleotides matching TRBD1. From germline, CDR1 is SGHAT and CDR2 FQNNGV. The CDR3 runs to 11 residues. The junction had 3 bases not matched to a gene; V was cut back by 6 bases and J by 13 bases. In DNA, the CDR3 is TGTGCCAGCAGTTTACAGGGGCCCCTCCACTTT. It yields the protein CASSLQGPLHF. Complete variable domain (other parts from reference TRBV11-2 and TRBJ1-6): EAGVAQSPRYKIIEKRQSVAFWCNPISGHATLYWYQQILGQGPKLLIQFQNNGVVDDSQLPKDRFSAERLKGVDSTLKIQPAKLEDSAVYLCASSLQGPLHFGNGTRLTVT.

V usage is TRBV6-5 and J usage is TRBJ2-7, with a tentative D call TRBD1 (6 bases). With 6 bases removed from V and 3 bases from J, the gap between germline ends came to 18 bases. The germline V gene has CDR1 MNHEY and CDR2 SVGAGI. This CDR3 contains 15 residues. CDR3 coding DNA: TGTGCCAGCAGCCGTGGGGGCGGCGGTTACTACGAGCAGTACTTC. Residues: CASSRGGGGYYEQYF.

The chain combines TRBV13 with TRBJ2-7; 10 positions agree with TRBD2. Trimming cost V 6 bases and J 4 bases; bases outside gene matches: 9. CDR3 length: 15 residues. Germline CDR1 PRHDT, CDR2 FYEKMQ (reference sequence). The CDR3 region has the DNA TGTGCCAGCAGTTCCCCAGCGGGAGGGATTTACGAGCAGTACTTC. Translating it yields CASSSPAGGIYEQYF.

This clone showed up just once. The rearrangement links TRBV5-3 to TRBJ2-2; TRBD1 matches at 9 bases. TRBV5-3 is reported as an ORF; its role is uncertain. J gave up 3 bases and V 4 bases, and 10 bases lay outside the gene matches. CDR3 length equals 17 residues. The CDR3 reads CARSPGQGKGDTGELFF. CDR3 coding DNA: TGTGCCAGAAGCCCGGGACAGGGCAAAGGGGACACCGGGGAGCTGTTTTTT.

This clone is a singleton in its sample. The chain uses TRBV5-4 and TRBJ2-7; 7 bases are a match to TRBD2. The V gene end was trimmed by 4 bases and the J gene end by 2 bases; junction bases not matched to a gene: 6. Germline assignment: CDR1 SGHNT and CDR2 YYREEE (reference sequence). CDR3 size: 14 residues. Here the CDR3 DNA reads TGTGCCAGCAGCGGAAGCGGGGCCCCCTACGAGCAGTACTTC. This translates into CASSGSGAPYEQYF.

The chain links TRBV5-4 to TRBJ2-5, with D possibly matching TRBD2 (7 bases). The CDR3 is made up of 16 amino acids. Germline V lookup: CDR1 SGHNT, CDR2 YYREEE (reference sequence). The V and J ends lost 3 bases and 5 bases respectively, with 20 bases between them. The CDR3 sequence: CASSWRGGPPGETQYF. The CDR3 region has the DNA TGTGCCAGCAGCTGGAGGGGGGGACCCCCAGGGGAGACCCAGTACTTC. Full variable domain (missing parts from reference TRBV5-4 and TRBJ2-5): ETGVTQSPTHLIKTRGQQVTLRCSSQSGHNTVSWYQQALGQGPQFIFQYYREEENGRGNFPPRFSGLQFPNYSSELNVNALELDDSALYLCASSWRGGPPGETQYFGPGTRLLVL.

The V call is TRBV6-5, the J call TRBJ1-4; 8 bases agree with TRBD1. The germline gives CDR1 MNHEY, CDR2 SVGAGI. The V and J ends lost 10 bases and 3 bases, in that order; junction bases with no gene match: 10. The CDR3 runs to 15 residues. CDR3 loop: CATRLLQGANEKLFF. Here the CDR3 DNA reads TGTGCCACCCGACTATTACAGGGGGCTAATGAAAAACTGTTTTTT.

V usage is TRBV5-8 and J usage is TRBJ2-7; D may be TRBD2 (6 bases). The CDR3 totals 14 residues. From germline, CDR1 is SGHTS and CDR2 YDEGEE. V lost 6 bases, J lost 3 bases, and 16 bases lay in between. This CDR3 is CASIPAGSIYEQYF. Written as DNA, the CDR3 is TGTGCCAGCATCCCAGCGGGCTCTATCTACGAGCAGTACTTC.

This clone was found once. The chain's CDR3 is CASSVGQGANEKLFF. DNA for the CDR3: TGTGCCAGCAGCGTAGGACAGGGAGCTAATGAAAAACTGTTTTTT. V usage is TRBV11-2 and J usage is TRBJ1-4; 8 bases map to TRBD1. Germline V CDR1 and CDR2: SGHAT, FQNNGV. The length of the CDR3 is 15 residues. With V trimmed by 5 bases and J by 3 bases, 5 bases remained unmatched.

The genes are TRBV5-1 and TRBJ1-2, with 9 bases aligning to TRBD1. The germline CDR1 and CDR2 sequences are SGHRS and YFSETQ. V trimming: 0 bases; J trimming: 6 bases; junction bases outside the gene matches: 6. The CDR3 is made up of 15 amino acids. This CDR3 is CASSLEGTGLDGYTF. CDR3 bases: TGCGCCAGCAGCTTGGAGGGGACAGGGCTAGATGGCTACACCTTC.

The rearrangement links TRBV7-2 to TRBJ2-4; 9 nucleotides match TRBD1. Trimming removed 2 bases from V and 6 bases from J; junction bases left unmatched: 11. Germline-derived CDR1 and CDR2 are SGHTA and FQGNSA. The CDR3 loop spans 17 amino acids. CDR3 in DNA: TGTGCCAGCAGCTTACCTCCGGGACAGGGTGGTGGAAACATTCAGTACTTC. Protein sequence: CASSLPPGQGGGNIQYF.

In its sample, this clone was seen once. This rearrangement joins TRBV19 to TRBJ2-7; the D gene is possibly TRBD2 (6 bases). CDR3 length: 15 residues. Germline V gives CDR1 LNHDA, CDR2 SQIVND (reference sequence). Trimming removed 8 bases at V and 4 bases at J, with 21 bases between. DNA of the CDR3: TGTGCCAGTCGCGCGAGTTTCGGGGGTCGTTACGAGCAGTACTTC. It encodes CASRASFGGRYEQYF.

The table lists this clone with a few counts. V and J are TRBV7-6 and TRBJ2-7; D possibly corresponds to TRBD1 (6 bases). Trimming left V 5 bases short and J 3 bases short, with 17 bases between. The CDR3 is 15 residues long. Germline assignment: CDR1 SGHVS and CDR2 FNYEAQ. DNA of the CDR3: TGTGCCAGCAGCCCACACCGCAGGGGAAACTACGAGCAGTACTTC. Translation: CASSPHRRGNYEQYF. Based on the CDR3 plus reference TRBV7-6 and TRBJ2-7, the full variable domain is GAGVSQSPRYKVTKRGQDVALRCDPISGHVSLYWYRQALGQGPEFLTYFNYEAQQDKSGLPNDRFSAERPEGSISTLTIQRTEQRDSAMYRCASSPHRRGNYEQYFGPGTRLTVT.

CDR3 sequence reads: CASSVGLASSTDTQYF. CDR3 nucleotides: TGTGCCAGCAGCGTCGGACTAGCATCTAGCACAGATACGCAGTATTTT. The chain carries TRBV9 and TRBJ2-3; 8 bases match TRBD2. Per germline, CDR1 SGDLS and CDR2 YYNGEE. CDR3 size: 16 residues. Trimming removed 2 bases from V and 0 bases from J; junction bases left unmatched: 5.

The chain carries TRBV19 and TRBJ1-2, with TRBD1 identical over 7 bases. Germline V gene sequence: CDR1 LNHDA, CDR2 SQIVND (reference sequence). After removal of 4 bases from V and 7 bases from J, the junction contained 3 bases not matched to a gene. CDR3 size: 12 residues. This CDR3 is CASSNRQGGYTF. CDR3 DNA sequence: TGTGCCAGTAGTAACCGACAGGGTGGCTACACCTTC.

The chain employs TRBV27 and TRBJ2-3; TRBD2 aligns across 7 bases. Trimming at V came to 5 bases and at J to 0 bases, leaving 8 bases not matched to a gene. Germline loops: CDR1 MNHEY, CDR2 SMNVEV (reference sequence). This CDR3 has 16 residues. The CDR3: CASSPGEGHSTDTQYF. DNA for the CDR3: TGTGCCAGCAGTCCCGGGGAGGGTCATAGCACAGATACGCAGTATTTT.

V usage is TRBV27 and J usage is TRBJ2-6, with D possibly TRBD1 on 6 matching bases. Germline values: CDR1 MNHEY, CDR2 SMNVEV (reference sequence). The V gene lost 1 base and the J gene lost 1 base, with 8 bases spanning the gap. The CDR3 has 16 residues. CDR3 bases: TGTGCCAGCAGTTTATTCACAGGGTCTGGGGCCAACGTCCTGACTTTC. Translated, it gives CASSLFTGSGANVLTF.

V is TRBV7-3 and J is TRBJ1-1; tentative D call: TRBD1 (6 bases). V gave up 2 bases and J gave up 0 bases, with 16 bases separating them. Per the germline V gene, CDR1 is SGHTA and CDR2 is FQGTGA. The CDR3 is 17 amino acids. The CDR3 DNA sequence: TGTGCCAGCAGCTTAGGGGGCGGCTCTTTTATGAACACTGAAGCTTTCTTT. This translates into CASSLGGGSFMNTEAFF. The full variable domain, completed using reference TRBV7-3 and TRBJ1-1, is GAGVSQTPSNKVTEKGKYVELRCDPISGHTALYWYRQSLGQGPEFLIYFQGTGAADDSGLPNDRFFAVRPEGSVSTLKIQRTERGDSAVYLCASSLGGGSFMNTEAFFGQGTRLTVV.

This clone was seen just once. The chain couples TRBV5-8 to TRBJ1-5; D is undetermined. V gave up 5 bases and J gave up 6 bases, with 12 bases separating them. The germline gives CDR1 SGHTS, CDR2 YDEGEE. CDR3 size: 13 residues. The CDR3 loop reads CASREGGFQPQHF. The CDR3 nucleotides are TGTGCCAGCAGGGAGGGAGGGTTTCAGCCCCAGCATTTT.

The chain joins TRBV19 to TRBJ2-3; D unclear. V was clipped by 1 base and J by 2 bases, with 7 bases between them. The CDR3 totals 14 residues. Germline V gene data show CDR1 as LNHDA and CDR2 as SQIVND (reference sequence). CDR3 in amino acids: CASSIGQNTDTQYF. The CDR3 DNA sequence: TGTGCCAGTAGTATAGGGCAGAACACAGATACGCAGTATTTT.

The chain is built from TRBV28 and TRBJ1-4; 9 bases line up with TRBD1. Trimming cost V 1 base and J 4 bases; bases outside gene matches: 13. CDR1 and CDR2 (germline): MDHEN, SYDVKM. The CDR3 length is 19 residues. CDR3 in DNA: TGTGCCAGCAGTTTATTAGAGATCCGGGGGGACAGGGATAATGAAAAACTGTTTTTT. This sequence encodes CASSLLEIRGDRDNEKLFF.

The CDR3 is CASSWSDTQYF. CDR3 bases: TGTGCCAGCAGCTGGAGTGATACGCAGTATTTT. The chain combines TRBV7-9 with TRBJ2-3, with unresolved D. Germline V gene data show CDR1 as SEHNR and CDR2 as FQNEAQ (reference sequence). V lost 4 bases to trimming and J lost 6 bases, with 5 bases between them. The CDR3 runs 11 residues.

V usage is TRBV11-2 and J usage is TRBJ2-1; TRBD1 is a possible D gene (6 bases). Trimming cost V 5 bases and J 2 bases, with 13 bases left between them. CDR3 size: 15 residues. Germline V gives CDR1 SGHAT, CDR2 FQNNGV. The CDR3 bases are TGTGCCAGCAGCCCCGGGACAATAACCTACAATGAGCAGTTCTTC. It is translated as CASSPGTITYNEQFF. Filled out from reference TRBV11-2 and TRBJ2-1, the complete variable domain reads EAGVAQSPRYKIIEKRQSVAFWCNPISGHATLYWYQQILGQGPKLLIQFQNNGVVDDSQLPKDRFSAERLKGVDSTLKIQPAKLEDSAVYLCASSPGTITYNEQFFGPGTRLTVL.